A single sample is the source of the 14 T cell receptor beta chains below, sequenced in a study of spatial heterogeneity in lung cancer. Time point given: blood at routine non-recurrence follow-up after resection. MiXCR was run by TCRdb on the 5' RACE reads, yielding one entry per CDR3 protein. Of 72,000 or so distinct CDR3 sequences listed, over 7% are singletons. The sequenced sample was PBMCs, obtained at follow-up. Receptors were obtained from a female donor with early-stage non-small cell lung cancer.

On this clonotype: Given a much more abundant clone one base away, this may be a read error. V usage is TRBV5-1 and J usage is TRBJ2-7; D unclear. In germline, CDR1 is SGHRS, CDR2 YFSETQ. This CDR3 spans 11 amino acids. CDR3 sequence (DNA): TGCGCCAGCAGCTTTCTGAACGAGCAGTGCTTC. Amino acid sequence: CASSFLNEQCF.

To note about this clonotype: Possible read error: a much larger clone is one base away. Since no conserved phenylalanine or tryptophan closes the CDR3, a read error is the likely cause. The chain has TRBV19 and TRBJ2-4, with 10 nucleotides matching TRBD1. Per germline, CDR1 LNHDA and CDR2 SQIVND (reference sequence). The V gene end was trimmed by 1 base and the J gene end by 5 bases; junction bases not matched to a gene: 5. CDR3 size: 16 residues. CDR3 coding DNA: TGTGCCAGTAGTATAGGCGGGACAGGGGCGGAAAACATTCAGTACCTC. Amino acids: CASSIGGTGAENIQYL.

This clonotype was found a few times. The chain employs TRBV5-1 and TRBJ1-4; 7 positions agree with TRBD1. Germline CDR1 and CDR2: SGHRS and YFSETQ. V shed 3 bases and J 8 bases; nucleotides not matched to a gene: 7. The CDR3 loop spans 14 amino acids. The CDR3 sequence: CASSWGQTHEKLFF. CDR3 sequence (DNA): TGCGCCAGCAGCTGGGGACAGACCCACGAAAAACTGTTTTTT.

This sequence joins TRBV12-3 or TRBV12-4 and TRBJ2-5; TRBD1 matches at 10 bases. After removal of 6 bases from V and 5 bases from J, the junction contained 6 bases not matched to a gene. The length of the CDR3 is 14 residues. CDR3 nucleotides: TGTGCCAGCAGCCTGACAGGGGGCTTTGAGACCCAGTACTTC. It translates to CASSLTGGFETQYF.

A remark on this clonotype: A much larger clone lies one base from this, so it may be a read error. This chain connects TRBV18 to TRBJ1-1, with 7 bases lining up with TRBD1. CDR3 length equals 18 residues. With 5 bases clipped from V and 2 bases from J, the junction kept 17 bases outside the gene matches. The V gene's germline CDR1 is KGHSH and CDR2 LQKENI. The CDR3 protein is CASSSAGDSKYRNTEAFF. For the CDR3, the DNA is TGTGCCAGCTCATCCGCGGGGGACAGCAAGTATAGAAACACTGAAGCTTTCTTT. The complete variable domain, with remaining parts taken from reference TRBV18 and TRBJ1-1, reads NAGVMQNPRHLVRRRGQEARLRCSPMKGHSHVYWYRQLPEEGLKFMVYLQKENIIDESGMPKERFSAEFPKEGPSILRIQQVVRGDSAAYFCASSSAGDSKYRNTEAFFGQGTRLTVV.

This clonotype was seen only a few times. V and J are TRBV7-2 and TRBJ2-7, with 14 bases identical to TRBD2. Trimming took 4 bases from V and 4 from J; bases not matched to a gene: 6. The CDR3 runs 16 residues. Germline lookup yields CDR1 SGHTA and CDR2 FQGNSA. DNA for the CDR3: TGTGCCAGCAGCTCCGGGACTAGCGGGAGAAGATACGAGCAGTACTTC. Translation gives CASSSGTSGRRYEQYF.

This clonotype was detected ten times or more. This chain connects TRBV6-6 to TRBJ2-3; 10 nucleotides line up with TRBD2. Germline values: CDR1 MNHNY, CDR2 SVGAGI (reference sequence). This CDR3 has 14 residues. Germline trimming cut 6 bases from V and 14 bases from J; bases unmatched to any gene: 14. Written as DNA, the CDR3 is TGTGCCAGCAGCCAAAACCTGCCTAGCGGGAGTCCGTATTTT. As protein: CASSQNLPSGSPYF.

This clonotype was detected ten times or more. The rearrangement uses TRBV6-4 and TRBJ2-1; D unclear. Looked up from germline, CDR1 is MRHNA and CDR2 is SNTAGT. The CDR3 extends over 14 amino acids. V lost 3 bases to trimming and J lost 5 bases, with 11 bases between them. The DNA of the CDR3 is TGTGCCAGCAGTGATTATAGTGGCGACAATGAGCAGTTCTTC. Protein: CASSDYSGDNEQFF.

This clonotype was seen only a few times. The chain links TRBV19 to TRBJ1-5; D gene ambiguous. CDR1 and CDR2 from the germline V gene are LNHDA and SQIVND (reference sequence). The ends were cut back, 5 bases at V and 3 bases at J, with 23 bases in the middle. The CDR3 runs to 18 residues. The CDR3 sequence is CASSPSGRAGKNNQPQHF. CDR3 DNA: TGTGCCAGTAGTCCCTCAGGACGGGCAGGTAAGAACAATCAGCCCCAGCATTTT.

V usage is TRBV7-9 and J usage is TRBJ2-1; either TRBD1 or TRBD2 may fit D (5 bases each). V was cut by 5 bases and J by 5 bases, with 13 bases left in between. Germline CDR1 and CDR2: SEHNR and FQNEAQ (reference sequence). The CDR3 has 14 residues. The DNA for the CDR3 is TGTGCCAGCAGCCCATGGGGACGGAACAATGAGCAGTTCTTC. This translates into CASSPWGRNNEQFF.

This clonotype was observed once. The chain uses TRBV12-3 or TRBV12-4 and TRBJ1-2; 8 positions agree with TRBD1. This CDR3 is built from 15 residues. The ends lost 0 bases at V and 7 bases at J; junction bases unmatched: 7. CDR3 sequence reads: CASSLAGQGASGYTF. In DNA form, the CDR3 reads TGTGCCAGCAGTTTAGCGGGCCAGGGGGCAAGTGGCTACACCTTC.

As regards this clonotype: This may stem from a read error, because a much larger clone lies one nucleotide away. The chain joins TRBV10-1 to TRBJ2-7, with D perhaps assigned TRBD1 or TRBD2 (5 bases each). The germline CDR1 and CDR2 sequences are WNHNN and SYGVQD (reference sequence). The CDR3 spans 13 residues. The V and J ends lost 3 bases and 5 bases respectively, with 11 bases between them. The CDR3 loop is CASSEQEDHEQYF. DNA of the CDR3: TGCGCCAGCAGTGAACAGGAGGACCACGAGCAGTACTTC.

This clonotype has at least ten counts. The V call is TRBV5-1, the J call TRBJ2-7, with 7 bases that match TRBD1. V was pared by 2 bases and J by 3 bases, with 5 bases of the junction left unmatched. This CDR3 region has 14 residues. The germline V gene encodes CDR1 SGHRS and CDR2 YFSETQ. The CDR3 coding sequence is TGCGCCAGCAGCTTCGAGACAGGGAACTACGAGCAGTACTTC. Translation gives CASSFETGNYEQYF.

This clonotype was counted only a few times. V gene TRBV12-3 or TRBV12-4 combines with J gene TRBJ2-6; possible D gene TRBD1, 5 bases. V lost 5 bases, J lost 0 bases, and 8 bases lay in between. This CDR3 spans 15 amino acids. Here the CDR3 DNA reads TGTGCCAGCAGTGCAGGGTCCTCTGGGGCCAACGTCCTGACTTTC. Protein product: CASSAGSSGANVLTF.